Each of the 13 T cell receptor beta chains below was sequenced from the same sample in a study of blood T cell repertoires in COVID-19. Assay: immunoSEQ multiplex PCR; the TCRdb copy retains only in-frame clones and omits some. The profile shows around 170,000 clones, under 85% of them singletons. The sample was peripheral blood. The receptors come from a woman between 35 and 50 years old with acute or convalescent COVID-19.

This clone was counted a few times. CDR3 bases: TGTGCCAGCAGTGGGCTAGCGGGAGTTATTTACAATGAGCAGTTCTTC. Translating it yields CASSGLAGVIYNEQFF. The rearrangement joins TRBV6-1 to TRBJ2-1; 10 bases align to TRBD2. CDR1 and CDR2 (germline): MNHNS, SASEGT. V lost 4 bases to trimming and J lost 4 bases; unmatched junction nucleotides: 7. CDR3 length: 16 residues.

The rearrangement uses TRBV18 and TRBJ2-7; 7 bases line up with TRBD1. Germline CDR1 reads KGHSH; CDR2 reads LQKENI. The CDR3 loop spans 15 amino acids. V dropped 6 bases and J dropped 3; count of bases not matched to a gene: 11. CDR3 coding DNA: TGTGCCAGCTCCCTCCTTGAGGGGGCGGGCTACGAGCAGTACTTC. As protein: CASSLLEGAGYEQYF.

This clone was picked up a small number of times. The V call is TRBV7-8, the J call TRBJ2-7; D is perhaps TRBD1 (6 bases). V was clipped by 1 base and J by 7 bases, with 11 bases between them. Germline CDR1 reads SGHVS; CDR2 reads FQNEAQ. CDR3 length equals 13 residues. CDR3 protein: CASSLGPGEEQYF. The CDR3 coding sequence is TGTGCCAGCAGCTTAGGTCCAGGGGAAGAGCAGTACTTC.

The gene calls are TRBV11-2 and TRBJ2-7; 7 nucleotides match TRBD2. The germline V gene has CDR1 SGHAT and CDR2 FQNNGV. With V trimmed by 5 bases and J by 13 bases, 20 bases remained unmatched. CDR3 length: 15 amino acids. The CDR3 DNA follows: TGTGCCAGCAGCCACACCGGGACGGCTCCTACGGGAGGATACTTC. This gives the protein CASSHTGTAPTGGYF.

The chain carries TRBV27 and TRBJ2-7; 8 positions match TRBD1. CDR1 and CDR2 (germline): MNHEY, SMNVEV (reference sequence). The CDR3 totals 17 residues. Germline trimming cut 6 bases from V and 3 bases from J; bases unmatched to any gene: 16. This chain's CDR3 is CASSPYPGQASVYEQYF. CDR3 nucleotides: TGTGCCAGCAGCCCTTACCCGGGACAGGCGTCGGTCTACGAGCAGTACTTC.

The chain links TRBV3-1 (or the pseudogene TRBV3-2) to TRBJ1-1; a weak D match, TRBD1 (6 bases). V was pared by 3 bases and J by 2 bases, with 19 bases between. CDR1 LGHDT and CDR2 YNNKEL come from the germline V gene (reference sequence). CDR3 length: 17 amino acids. The CDR3 sequence: CASSHSWGPGVNTEAFF. In nucleotides, the CDR3 is TGTGCCAGCAGCCATTCCTGGGGGCCTGGTGTTAACACTGAAGCTTTCTTT.

This clone appeared once. The chain is built from TRBV6-5 and TRBJ2-5; 10 positions agree with TRBD2. Germline CDR1 MNHEY, CDR2 SVGAGI. The CDR3 runs 16 residues. Losses at the gene ends were 0 bases for V and 5 bases for J; bases not matched to a gene: 6. This CDR3 reads CASSYSLSGRGETQYF. DNA for the CDR3: TGTGCCAGCAGTTACTCGTTGAGCGGGAGGGGGGAGACCCAGTACTTC.

The chain is built from TRBV5-1 and TRBJ1-2; 7 nucleotides agree with TRBD1. Losses at the gene ends were 9 bases for V and 8 bases for J; bases not matched to a gene: 13. From germline, CDR1 is SGHRS and CDR2 YFSETQ. This CDR3 is built from 13 residues. DNA of the CDR3: TGCGCCACCTTAGGACAGGACTCGGGCGGCTACACCTTC. Amino acids: CATLGQDSGGYTF.

The genes are TRBV19 and TRBJ1-5, with 9 bases that match TRBD1. Germline CDR1 LNHDA, CDR2 SQIVND (reference sequence). J lost 7 bases, V lost 5 bases, and 6 bases had no gene match. The CDR3 has 14 amino acids. The CDR3 protein is CASSAGTGPQPQHF. For the CDR3, the DNA is TGTGCCAGTAGTGCCGGGACAGGGCCCCAGCCCCAGCATTTT. The complete variable domain, with remaining parts taken from reference TRBV19 and TRBJ1-5, reads DGGITQSPKYLFRKEGQNVTLSCEQNLNHDAMYWYRQDPGQGLRLIYYSQIVNDFQKGDIAEGYSVSREKKESFPLTVTSAQKNPTAFYLCASSAGTGPQPQHFGDGTRLSIL.

This chain links TRBV18 with TRBJ2-6; 10 positions match TRBD1. Germline assignment: CDR1 KGHSH and CDR2 LQKENI. V lost 5 bases, J lost 1 base, and 8 bases stayed unmatched. The CDR3 totals 18 residues. The DNA of the CDR3 is TGTGCCAGCTCAAGCCTGACAGGGGGCGCGTCTGGGGCCAACGTCCTGACTTTC. This translates into CASSSLTGGASGANVLTF. The whole variable domain, filled in from reference TRBV18 and TRBJ2-6, reads NAGVMQNPRHLVRRRGQEARLRCSPMKGHSHVYWYRQLPEEGLKFMVYLQKENIIDESGMPKERFSAEFPKEGPSILRIQQVVRGDSAAYFCASSSLTGGASGANVLTFGAGSRLTVL.

The chain links TRBV28 to TRBJ1-6; a possible D gene is TRBD1 (6 bases). CDR3 length: 13 amino acids. Germline CDR1 reads MDHEN; CDR2 reads SYDVKM. The ends were cut back, 6 bases at V and 3 bases at J, with 6 bases in the middle. Written as DNA, the CDR3 is TGTGCCAGCAGGGACAGCTATAATTCACCCCTCCACTTT. Its protein product is CASRDSYNSPLHF.

This clone was counted once. This chain links TRBV20-1 with TRBJ2-5; D may be TRBD1 (6 bases). V was cut by 3 bases and J by 3 bases, with 17 bases left in between. Germline V CDR1 and CDR2: DFQATT, SNEGSKA (reference sequence). The CDR3 sequence is 15 residues long. The CDR3, as DNA: TGCAGTGCTAGTGTTTTGGACAGTACAGAAGAGACCCAGTACTTC. Protein product: CSASVLDSTEETQYF.

The chain joins TRBV19 to TRBJ2-2; 7 bases line up with TRBD1. The CDR3 consists of 14 residues. Germline loops: CDR1 LNHDA, CDR2 SQIVND (reference sequence). The J segment lost 4 bases and the V segment lost 8 bases, leaving 7 bases of the junction unmatched. CDR3 residues: CASRRGPSTGELFF. In DNA form, the CDR3 reads TGTGCCAGTCGAAGGGGGCCCAGCACCGGGGAGCTGTTTTTT. Full variable domain (outside the CDR3, taken from reference TRBV19 and TRBJ2-2): DGGITQSPKYLFRKEGQNVTLSCEQNLNHDAMYWYRQDPGQGLRLIYYSQIVNDFQKGDIAEGYSVSREKKESFPLTVTSAQKNPTAFYLCASRRGPSTGELFFGEGSRLTVL.